This T cell receptor beta chain is from a study of cytomegalovirus exposure and HLA in healthy donors. Study-level findings and limits: Subsequent analysis revealed that first-cohort TCR clusters tended to co-occur in the roughly 120 validation repertoires. Through in vitro validation, three CMV-associated chains were shown to be specific for CMV antigens.

Produced via immunoSEQ multiplex PCR; TCRdb's table is partial and in-frame only. The table records around 180,000 clones, approximately 85% of them present only once. The donors were part of the validation cohort, which consisted of over a hundred subjects and was separate from the first cohort of 666 subjects. This CDR3 has 15 residues. Germline V gene lookup returns CDR1 SEHNR and CDR2 FQNEAQ (reference sequence). The V end lost 1 base, the J end lost 0 bases, and 9 bases lay between the germline ends. Only a few counts were recorded for this clone. The antigen is not known. Sequenced input: PBMCs. The chain uses TRBV7-9 and TRBJ1-1; D is ambiguous. This clonotype was sampled from a woman in her late teens or twenties in good health and CMV-seronegative. The CDR3 reads CASSLESVMNTEAFF. The DNA for the CDR3 is TGTGCCAGCAGCTTAGAATCAGTAATGAACACTGAAGCTTTCTTT.